These T cell receptor beta chains were read from a single sample in a study of cytomegalovirus exposure and HLA in healthy donors. Assay used: immunoSEQ multiplex PCR; TCRdb lists only in-frame clones, some missing. In the table there are over 150,000 clones, 82% of which are singletons. What was sequenced was PBMCs. The receptor set was obtained from a girl aged 2-10 years in good health and CMV-seropositive. Both conserved end residues are part of each CDR3. Each record gives: V gene, clone size, D gene, J gene, CDR3 DNA, CDR3 protein. A D gene is named only where the DNA matches it firmly. Expanded clones get a size class; other rows say once, few or many, or leave the size out.

v_call: TRBV7-9; clone_size: NA; d_call: TRBD1; j_call: TRBJ2-1; cdr3_nt: TGTGCCAGCAGCTCCGGACAGGGGGGGAGCGGGGGAACCTACAATGAGCAGTTCTTC; cdr3_aa: CASSSGQGGSGGTYNEQFF
v_call: TRBV30; clone_size: NA; d_call: NA; j_call: TRBJ2-2; cdr3_nt: TGTGCCTGGAGTGAACTAGCAACCGGGGAGCTGTTTTTT; cdr3_aa: CAWSELATGELFF
v_call: TRBV9; clone_size: NA; d_call: NA; j_call: TRBJ2-3; cdr3_nt: TGTGCCAGCAGCGTAGACAGGGCGTATAGGACAGATACGCAGTATTTT; cdr3_aa: CASSVDRAYRTDTQYF
v_call: TRBV4-1; clone_size: once; d_call: TRBD2; j_call: TRBJ2-2; cdr3_nt: TGCGCCAGCAGCCAAGTTTGGCGGGAGGTGGTCGGCACCGGGGAGCTGTTTTTT; cdr3_aa: CASSQVWREVVGTGELFF
v_call: TRBV7-9; clone_size: NA; d_call: NA; j_call: TRBJ1-2; cdr3_nt: TGTGCCAGTCGGAGGAACTATGGCTACACCTTC; cdr3_aa: CASRRNYGYTF
v_call: TRBV5-4; clone_size: once; d_call: NA; j_call: TRBJ2-3; cdr3_nt: TGTGCCAGCAGCTTCTCGACTAGCACAGATACGCAGTATTTT; cdr3_aa: CASSFSTSTDTQYF
v_call: TRBV30; clone_size: NA; d_call: TRBD2; j_call: TRBJ2-1; cdr3_nt: TGTGCCTGGAGTGTGACTAGCGGTGGTGAGCAGTTCTTC; cdr3_aa: CAWSVTSGGEQFF
v_call: TRBV15; clone_size: NA; d_call: TRBD2; j_call: TRBJ2-7; cdr3_nt: TGTGCCACCAGCAGTTATGGTAGCGGGAGCTACGAGCAGTACTTC; cdr3_aa: CATSSYGSGSYEQYF
v_call: TRBV7-9; clone_size: NA; d_call: NA; j_call: TRBJ2-7; cdr3_nt: TGTGCCAGCAGCTTTGTTAGTCCTCTTTACTACGAGCAGTACTTC; cdr3_aa: CASSFVSPLYYEQYF
v_call: TRBV19; clone_size: NA; d_call: NA; j_call: TRBJ1-1; cdr3_nt: TGTGCCAGTAGAACTGGGCGAACCCAAAACAGGGTGAACACTGAAGCTTTCTTT; cdr3_aa: CASRTGRTQNRVNTEAFF
v_call: TRBV13; clone_size: NA; d_call: NA; j_call: TRBJ2-5; cdr3_nt: TGTGCCAGCGGGACTCCCCCTTACTTC; cdr3_aa: CASGTPPYF
v_call: TRBV5-4; clone_size: few; d_call: TRBD1; j_call: TRBJ2-5; cdr3_nt: TGTGCCAGCAGCCCGGGGACAGACCAAGAGACCCAGTACTTC; cdr3_aa: CASSPGTDQETQYF
v_call: TRBV19; clone_size: NA; d_call: NA; j_call: TRBJ1-4; cdr3_nt: TGTGCCAGTAGTATTAGAGATAATGAAAAACTGTTTTTT; cdr3_aa: CASSIRDNEKLFF
v_call: TRBV30; clone_size: few; d_call: NA; j_call: TRBJ1-4; cdr3_nt: TGTGCTTCCCGACAGGTCGCAACTAATGAAAAACTGTTTTTT; cdr3_aa: CASRQVATNEKLFF